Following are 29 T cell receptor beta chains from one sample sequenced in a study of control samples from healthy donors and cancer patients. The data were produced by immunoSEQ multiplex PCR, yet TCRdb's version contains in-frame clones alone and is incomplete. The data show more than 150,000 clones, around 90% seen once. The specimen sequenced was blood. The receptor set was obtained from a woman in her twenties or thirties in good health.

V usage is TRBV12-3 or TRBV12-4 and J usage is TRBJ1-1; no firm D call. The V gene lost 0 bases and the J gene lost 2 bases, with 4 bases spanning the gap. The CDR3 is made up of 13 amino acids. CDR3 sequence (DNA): TGTGCCAGCAGTTTAGCGACCAACACTGAAGCTTTCTTT. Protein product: CASSLATNTEAFF.

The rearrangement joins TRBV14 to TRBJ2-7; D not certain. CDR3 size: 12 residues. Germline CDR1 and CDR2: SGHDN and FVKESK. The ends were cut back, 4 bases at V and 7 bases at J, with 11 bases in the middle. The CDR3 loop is CASSRVPGEQYF. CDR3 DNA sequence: TGTGCCAGCAGCCGGGTGCCGGGTGAGCAGTACTTC. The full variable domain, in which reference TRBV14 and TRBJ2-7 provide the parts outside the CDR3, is EAGVTQFPSHSVIEKGQTVTLRCDPISGHDNLYWYRRVMGKEIKFLLHFVKESKQDESGMPNNRFLAERTGGTYSTLKVQPAELEDSGVYFCASSRVPGEQYFGPGTRLTVT.

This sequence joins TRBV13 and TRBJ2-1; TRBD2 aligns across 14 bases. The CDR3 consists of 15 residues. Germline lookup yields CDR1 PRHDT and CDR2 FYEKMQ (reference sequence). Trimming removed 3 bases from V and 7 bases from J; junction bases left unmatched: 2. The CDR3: CASSFGTSGRNEQFF. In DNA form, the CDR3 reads TGTGCCAGCAGCTTTGGGACTAGCGGGAGAAATGAGCAGTTCTTC.

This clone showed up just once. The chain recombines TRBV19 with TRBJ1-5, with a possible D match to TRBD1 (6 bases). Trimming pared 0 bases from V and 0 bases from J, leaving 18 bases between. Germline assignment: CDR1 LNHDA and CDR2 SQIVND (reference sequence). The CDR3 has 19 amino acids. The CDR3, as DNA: TGTGCCAGTAGTATAGATCCCGGGACATGGACCTTTAGCAATCAGCCCCAGCATTTT. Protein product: CASSIDPGTWTFSNQPQHF.

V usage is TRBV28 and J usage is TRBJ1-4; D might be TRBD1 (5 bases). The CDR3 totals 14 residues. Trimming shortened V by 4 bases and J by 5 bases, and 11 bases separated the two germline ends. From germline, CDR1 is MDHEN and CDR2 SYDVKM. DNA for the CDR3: TGTGCCAGCAGTTCCAGGGACGTCAATGAAAAACTGTTTTTT. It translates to CASSSRDVNEKLFF.

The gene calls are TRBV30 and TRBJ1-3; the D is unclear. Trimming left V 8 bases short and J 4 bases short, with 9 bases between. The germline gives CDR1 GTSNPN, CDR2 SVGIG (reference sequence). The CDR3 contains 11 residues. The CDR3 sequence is CAQRWGNTIYF. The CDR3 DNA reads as TGTGCCCAGCGGTGGGGAAACACCATATATTTT.

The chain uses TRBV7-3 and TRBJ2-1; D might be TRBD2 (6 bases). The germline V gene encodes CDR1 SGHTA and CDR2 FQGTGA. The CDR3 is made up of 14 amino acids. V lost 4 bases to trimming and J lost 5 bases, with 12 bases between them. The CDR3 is CASSSYGSDNEQFF. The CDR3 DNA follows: TGTGCCAGCAGCTCCTACGGGAGCGACAATGAGCAGTTCTTC.

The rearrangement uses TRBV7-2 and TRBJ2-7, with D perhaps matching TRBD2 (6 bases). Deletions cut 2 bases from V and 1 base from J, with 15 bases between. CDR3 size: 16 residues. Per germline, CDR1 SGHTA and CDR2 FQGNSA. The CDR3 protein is CASSLSLVAASYEQYF. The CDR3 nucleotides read TGTGCCAGCAGCTTATCCCTAGTAGCGGCGTCCTACGAGCAGTACTTC.

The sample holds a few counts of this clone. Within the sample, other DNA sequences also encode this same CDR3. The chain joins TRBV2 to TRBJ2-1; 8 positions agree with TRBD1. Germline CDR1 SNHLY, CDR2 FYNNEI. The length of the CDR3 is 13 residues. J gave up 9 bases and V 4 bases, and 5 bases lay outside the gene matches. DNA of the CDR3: TGTGCCAGCAGTGGGACAGGGAAAGGTGAGCAGTTCTTC. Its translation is CASSGTGKGEQFF. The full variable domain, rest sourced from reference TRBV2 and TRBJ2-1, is EPEVTQTPSHQVTQMGQEVILRCVPISNHLYFYWYRQILGQKVEFLVSFYNNEISEKSEIFDDQFSVERPDGSNFTLKIRSTKLEDSAMYFCASSGTGKGEQFFGPGTRLTVL.

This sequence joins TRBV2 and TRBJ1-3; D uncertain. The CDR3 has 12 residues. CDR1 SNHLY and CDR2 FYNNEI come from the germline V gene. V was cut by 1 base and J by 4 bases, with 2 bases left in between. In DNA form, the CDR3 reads TGTGCCAGCAGTGAAGAAGGAAACACCATATATTTT. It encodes CASSEEGNTIYF.

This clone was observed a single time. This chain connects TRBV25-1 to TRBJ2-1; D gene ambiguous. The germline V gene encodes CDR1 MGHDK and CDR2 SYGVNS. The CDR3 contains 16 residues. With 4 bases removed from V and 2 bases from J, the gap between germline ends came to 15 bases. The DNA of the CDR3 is TGTGCCAGCAGTGCCGTTTCTAGTACTCCCTACAATGAGCAGTTCTTC. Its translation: CASSAVSSTPYNEQFF.

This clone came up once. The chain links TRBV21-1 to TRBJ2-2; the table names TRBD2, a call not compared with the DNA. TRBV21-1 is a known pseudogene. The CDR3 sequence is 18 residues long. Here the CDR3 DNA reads TGTGCCAGCAGCAAAGGGACTAGCGGGAGTAAGGGCACCGGGGAGCTGTTTTTT. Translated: CASSKGTSGSKGTGELFF.

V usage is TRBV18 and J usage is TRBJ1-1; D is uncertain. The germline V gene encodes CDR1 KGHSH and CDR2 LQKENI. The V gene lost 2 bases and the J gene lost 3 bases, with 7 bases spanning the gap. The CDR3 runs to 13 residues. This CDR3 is CASSPISYTEAFF. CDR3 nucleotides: TGTGCCAGCTCACCAATCAGCTACACTGAAGCTTTCTTT. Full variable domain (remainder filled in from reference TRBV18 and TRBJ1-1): NAGVMQNPRHLVRRRGQEARLRCSPMKGHSHVYWYRQLPEEGLKFMVYLQKENIIDESGMPKERFSAEFPKEGPSILRIQQVVRGDSAAYFCASSPISYTEAFFGQGTRLTVV.

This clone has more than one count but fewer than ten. The CDR3 nucleotides read TGTGCCAGCAGCGCCCCTAGCGGGAGTCGGGTCACCGGGGAGCTGTTTTTT. Its translation is CASSAPSGSRVTGELFF. The rearrangement joins TRBV9 to TRBJ2-2, with 10 bases aligning to TRBD2. CDR3 size: 17 residues. The germline gives CDR1 SGDLS, CDR2 YYNGEE. The J segment lost 4 bases and the V segment lost 3 bases, leaving 9 bases of the junction unmatched.

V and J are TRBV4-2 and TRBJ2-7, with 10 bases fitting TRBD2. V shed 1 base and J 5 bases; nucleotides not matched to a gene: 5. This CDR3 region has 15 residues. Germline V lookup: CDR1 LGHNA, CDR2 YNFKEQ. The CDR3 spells CASSQGASGSDEQYF. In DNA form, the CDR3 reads TGTGCCAGCAGCCAAGGGGCTAGCGGGAGCGACGAGCAGTACTTC.

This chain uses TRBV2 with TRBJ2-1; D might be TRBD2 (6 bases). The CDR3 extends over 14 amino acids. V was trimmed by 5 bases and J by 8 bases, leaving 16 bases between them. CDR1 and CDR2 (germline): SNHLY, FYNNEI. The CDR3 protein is CASSLDGRRDEQFF. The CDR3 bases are TGTGCCAGCAGTCTTGACGGGAGAAGGGATGAGCAGTTCTTC.

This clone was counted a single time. The CDR3 is CASSSGTAHAFF. CDR3 in DNA: TGTGCCAGCAGTTCTGGGACCGCCCATGCTTTCTTT. V gene TRBV28 combines with J gene TRBJ1-1, with D tentatively TRBD1 (5 bases). Germline assignment: CDR1 MDHEN and CDR2 SYDVKM. V lost 4 bases, J lost 11 bases, and 14 bases lay in between. The CDR3 extends over 12 amino acids.

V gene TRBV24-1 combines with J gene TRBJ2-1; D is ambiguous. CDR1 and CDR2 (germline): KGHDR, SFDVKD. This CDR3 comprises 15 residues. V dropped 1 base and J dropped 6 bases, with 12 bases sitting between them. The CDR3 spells CATSDFDRSPNEQFF. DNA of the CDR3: TGTGCCACCAGTGATTTTGATCGGAGCCCCAATGAGCAGTTCTTC.

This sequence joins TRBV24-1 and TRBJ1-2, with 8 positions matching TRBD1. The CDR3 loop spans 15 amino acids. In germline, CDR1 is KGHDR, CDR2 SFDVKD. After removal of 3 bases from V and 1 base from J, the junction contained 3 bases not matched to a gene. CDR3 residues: CATSDPGGGNYGYTF. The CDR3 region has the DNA TGTGCCACCAGTGATCCAGGGGGCGGTAACTATGGCTACACCTTC.

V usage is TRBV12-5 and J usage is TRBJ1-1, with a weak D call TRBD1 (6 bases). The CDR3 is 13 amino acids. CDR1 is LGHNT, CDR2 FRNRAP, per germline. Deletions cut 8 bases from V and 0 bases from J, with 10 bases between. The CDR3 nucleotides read TGTGCTAGTCCGGGACAAATGAACACTGAAGCTTTCTTT. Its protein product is CASPGQMNTEAFF.

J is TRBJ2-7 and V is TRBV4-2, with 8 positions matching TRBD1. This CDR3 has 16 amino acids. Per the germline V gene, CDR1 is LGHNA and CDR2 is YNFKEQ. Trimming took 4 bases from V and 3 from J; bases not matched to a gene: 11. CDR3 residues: CASSRNTAGQGYEQYF. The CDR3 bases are TGTGCCAGCAGCCGGAACACTGCCGGACAGGGCTACGAGCAGTACTTC.

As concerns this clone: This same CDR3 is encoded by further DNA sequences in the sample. This chain's CDR3 is CASSPIMASLGSGRYEQYF. CDR3 DNA sequence: TGTGCCAGCAGCCCCATAATGGCGTCCCTGGGAAGCGGGAGGTACGAGCAGTACTTC. The gene calls are TRBV7-8 and TRBJ2-7; TRBD2 agrees at 9 bases. The V and J ends lost 5 bases and 4 bases, in that order; junction bases with no gene match: 21. Per the germline V gene, CDR1 is SGHVS and CDR2 is FQNEAQ. The CDR3 sequence is 19 residues long.

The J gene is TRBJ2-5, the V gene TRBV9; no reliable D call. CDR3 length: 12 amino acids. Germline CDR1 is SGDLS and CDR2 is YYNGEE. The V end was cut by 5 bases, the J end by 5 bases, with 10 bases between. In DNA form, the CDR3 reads TGTGCCAGCAGTCGGATGGGGGAGACCCAGTACTTC. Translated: CASSRMGETQYF.

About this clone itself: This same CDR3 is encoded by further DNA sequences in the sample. The CDR3 protein is CASRGETQYF. CDR3 bases: TGTGCCAGCAGGGGAGAGACCCAGTACTTC. The J gene is TRBJ2-5, the V gene TRBV28; D is ambiguous. Germline V gene data show CDR1 as MDHEN and CDR2 as SYDVKM. Trimming took off 6 bases at V and 4 bases at J, with 3 bases between the two ends. The CDR3 runs to 10 residues.

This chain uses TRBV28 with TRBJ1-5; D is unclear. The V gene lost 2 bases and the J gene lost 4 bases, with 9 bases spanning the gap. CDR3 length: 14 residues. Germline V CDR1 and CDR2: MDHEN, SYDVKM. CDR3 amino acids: CASSLGFWNQPQHF. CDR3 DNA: TGTGCCAGCAGTTTAGGTTTCTGGAATCAGCCCCAGCATTTT. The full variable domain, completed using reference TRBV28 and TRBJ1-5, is DVKVTQSSRYLVKRTGEKVFLECVQDMDHENMFWYRQDPGLGLRLIYFSYDVKMKEKGDIPEGYSVSREKKERFSLILESASTNQTSMYLCASSLGFWNQPQHFGDGTRLSIL.

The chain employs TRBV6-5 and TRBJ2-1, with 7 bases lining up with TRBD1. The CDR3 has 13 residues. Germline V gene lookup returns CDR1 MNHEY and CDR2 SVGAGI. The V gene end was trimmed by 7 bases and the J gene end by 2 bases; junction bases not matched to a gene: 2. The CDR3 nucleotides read TGTGCCAGCAAGACAGGGACCTACAATGAGCAGTTCTTC. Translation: CASKTGTYNEQFF.

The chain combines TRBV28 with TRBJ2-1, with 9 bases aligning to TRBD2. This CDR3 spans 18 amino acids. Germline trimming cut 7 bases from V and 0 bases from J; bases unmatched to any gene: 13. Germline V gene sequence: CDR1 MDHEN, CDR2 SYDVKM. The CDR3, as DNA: TGTGCCAGCAACGGGGTCCCGGCGGGAGGGAGCTCCTACAATGAGCAGTTCTTC. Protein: CASNGVPAGGSSYNEQFF.

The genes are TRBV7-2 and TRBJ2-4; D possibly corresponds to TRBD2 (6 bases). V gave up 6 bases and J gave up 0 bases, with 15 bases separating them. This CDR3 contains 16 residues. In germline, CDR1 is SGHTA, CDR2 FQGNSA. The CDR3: CASSFGGSQAKNIQYF. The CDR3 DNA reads TGTGCCAGCAGTTTCGGGGGTTCCCAAGCCAAAAACATTCAGTACTTC.

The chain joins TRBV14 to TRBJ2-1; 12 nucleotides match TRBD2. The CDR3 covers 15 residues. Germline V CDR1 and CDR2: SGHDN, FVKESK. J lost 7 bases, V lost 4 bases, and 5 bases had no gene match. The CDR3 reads CASSLPTSGSNEQFF. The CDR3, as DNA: TGTGCCAGCAGCCTTCCGACTAGCGGGAGTAATGAGCAGTTCTTC.